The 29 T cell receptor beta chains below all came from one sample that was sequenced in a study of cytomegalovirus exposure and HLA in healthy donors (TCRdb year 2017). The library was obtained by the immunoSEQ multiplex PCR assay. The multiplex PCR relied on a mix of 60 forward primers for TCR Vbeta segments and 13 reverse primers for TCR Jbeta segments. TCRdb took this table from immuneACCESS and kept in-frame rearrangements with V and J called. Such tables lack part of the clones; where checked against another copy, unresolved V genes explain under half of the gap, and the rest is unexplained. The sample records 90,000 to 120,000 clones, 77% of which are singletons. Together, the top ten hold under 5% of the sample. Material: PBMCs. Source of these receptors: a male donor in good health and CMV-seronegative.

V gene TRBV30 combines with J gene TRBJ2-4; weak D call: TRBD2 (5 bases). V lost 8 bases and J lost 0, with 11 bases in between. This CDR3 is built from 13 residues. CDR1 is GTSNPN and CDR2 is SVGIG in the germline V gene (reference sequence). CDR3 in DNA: TGTGCCATCACACGGGGAGCCAAAAACATTCAGTACTTC. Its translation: CAITRGAKNIQYF.

CDR3 DNA sequence: TGTGCCAGCAGCTTAGGTCGCGGCACGAACACTGAAGCTTTCTTT. Translation: CASSLGRGTNTEAFF. J is TRBJ1-1 and V is TRBV13, with D uncertain. Trimming pared 0 bases from V and 1 base from J, leaving 9 bases between. The V gene's germline CDR1 is PRHDT and CDR2 FYEKMQ (reference sequence). The CDR3 is made up of 15 amino acids.

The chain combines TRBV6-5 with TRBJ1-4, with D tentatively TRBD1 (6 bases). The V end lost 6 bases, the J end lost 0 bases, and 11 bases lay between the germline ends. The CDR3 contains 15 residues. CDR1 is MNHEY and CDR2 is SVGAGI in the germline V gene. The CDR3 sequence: CASSKDRATNEKLFF. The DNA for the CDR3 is TGTGCCAGCAGCAAGGACAGAGCAACTAATGAAAAACTGTTTTTT.

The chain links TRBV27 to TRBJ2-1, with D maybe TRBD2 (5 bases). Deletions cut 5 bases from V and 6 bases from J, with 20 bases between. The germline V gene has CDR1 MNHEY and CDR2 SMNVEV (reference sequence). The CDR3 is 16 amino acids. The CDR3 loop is CASSQVATGLANEQFF. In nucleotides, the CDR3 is TGTGCCAGCAGTCAAGTAGCCACCGGACTCGCCAATGAGCAGTTCTTC.

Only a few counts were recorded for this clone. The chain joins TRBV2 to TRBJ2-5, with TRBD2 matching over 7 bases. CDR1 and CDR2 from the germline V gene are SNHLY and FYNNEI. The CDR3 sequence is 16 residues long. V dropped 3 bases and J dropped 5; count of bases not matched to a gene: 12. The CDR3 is CASSESVLAGDETQYF. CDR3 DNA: TGTGCCAGCAGTGAGTCGGTTCTCGCGGGAGATGAGACCCAGTACTTC.

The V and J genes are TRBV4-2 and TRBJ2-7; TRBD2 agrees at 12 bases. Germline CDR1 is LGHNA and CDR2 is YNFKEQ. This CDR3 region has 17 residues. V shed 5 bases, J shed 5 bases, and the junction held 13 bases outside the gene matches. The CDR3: CASSGGLLAGGLHEQYF. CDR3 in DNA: TGTGCCAGCAGCGGAGGGTTGCTAGCGGGAGGGCTCCACGAGCAGTACTTC.

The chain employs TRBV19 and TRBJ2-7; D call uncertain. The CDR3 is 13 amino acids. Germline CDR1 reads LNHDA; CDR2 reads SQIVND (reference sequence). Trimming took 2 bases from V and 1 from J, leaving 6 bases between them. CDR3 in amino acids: CASSIHSSYEQYF. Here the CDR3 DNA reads TGTGCCAGTAGTATACACAGTTCCTACGAGCAGTACTTC. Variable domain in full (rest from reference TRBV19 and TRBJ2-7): DGGITQSPKYLFRKEGQNVTLSCEQNLNHDAMYWYRQDPGQGLRLIYYSQIVNDFQKGDIAEGYSVSREKKESFPLTVTSAQKNPTAFYLCASSIHSSYEQYFGPGTRLTVT.

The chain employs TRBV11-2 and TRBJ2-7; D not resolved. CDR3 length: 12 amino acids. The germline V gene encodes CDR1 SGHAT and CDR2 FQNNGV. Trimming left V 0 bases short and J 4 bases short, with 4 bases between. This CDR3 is CASSLDRYEQYF. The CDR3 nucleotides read TGTGCCAGCAGCTTAGACCGGTACGAGCAGTACTTC.

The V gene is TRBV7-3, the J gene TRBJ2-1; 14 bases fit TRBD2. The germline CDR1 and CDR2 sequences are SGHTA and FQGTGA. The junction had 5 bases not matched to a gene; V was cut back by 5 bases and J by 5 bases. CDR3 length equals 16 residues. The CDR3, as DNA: TGTGCCAGCAGCCCCCCGGGACTAGCGGGAGACAATGAGCAGTTCTTC. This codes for CASSPPGLAGDNEQFF. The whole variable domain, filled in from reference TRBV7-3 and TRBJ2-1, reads GAGVSQTPSNKVTEKGKYVELRCDPISGHTALYWYRQSLGQGPEFLIYFQGTGAADDSGLPNDRFFAVRPEGSVSTLKIQRTERGDSAVYLCASSPPGLAGDNEQFFGPGTRLTVL.

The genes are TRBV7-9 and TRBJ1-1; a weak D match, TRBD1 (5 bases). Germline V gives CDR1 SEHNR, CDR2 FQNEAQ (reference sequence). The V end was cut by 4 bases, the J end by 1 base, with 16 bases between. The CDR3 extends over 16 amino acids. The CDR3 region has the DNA TGTGCCAGCAGCTCGAGCTCAGGGCGAAGGAACACTGAAGCTTTCTTT. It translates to CASSSSSGRRNTEAFF. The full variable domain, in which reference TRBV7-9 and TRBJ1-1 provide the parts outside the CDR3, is DTGVSQNPRHKITKRGQNVTFRCDPISEHNRLYWYRQTLGQGPEFLTYFQNEAQLEKSRLLSDRFSAERPKGSFSTLEIQRTEQGDSAMYLCASSSSSGRRNTEAFFGQGTRLTVV.

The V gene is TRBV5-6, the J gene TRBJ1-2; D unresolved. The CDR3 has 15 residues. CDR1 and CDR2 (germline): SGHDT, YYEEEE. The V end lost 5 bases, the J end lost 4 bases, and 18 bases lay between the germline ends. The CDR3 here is CASSSFSLGRYGYTF. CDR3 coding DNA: TGTGCCAGCAGTTCCTTTTCGTTGGGCCGCTATGGCTACACCTTC.

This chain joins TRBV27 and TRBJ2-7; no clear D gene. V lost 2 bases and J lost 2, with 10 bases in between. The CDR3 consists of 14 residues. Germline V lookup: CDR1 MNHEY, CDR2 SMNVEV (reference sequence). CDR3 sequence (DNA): TGTGCCAGCAGTTTAGAGGCAGCTACCTACGAGCAGTACTTC. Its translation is CASSLEAATYEQYF.

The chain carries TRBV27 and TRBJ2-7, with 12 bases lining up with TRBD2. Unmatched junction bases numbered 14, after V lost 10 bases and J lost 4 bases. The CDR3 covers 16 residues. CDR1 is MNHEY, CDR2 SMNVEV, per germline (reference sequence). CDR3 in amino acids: CANLARASGRGYEQYF. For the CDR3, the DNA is TGTGCCAACCTAGCCCGGGCTAGCGGGAGGGGGTACGAGCAGTACTTC.

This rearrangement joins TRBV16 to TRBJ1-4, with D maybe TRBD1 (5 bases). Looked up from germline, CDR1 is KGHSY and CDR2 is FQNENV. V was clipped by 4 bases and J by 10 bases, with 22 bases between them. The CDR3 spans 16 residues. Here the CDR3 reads CASSLIQGGARGKLFF. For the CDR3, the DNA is TGTGCCAGCAGCCTAATCCAGGGCGGAGCCAGAGGAAAACTGTTTTTT.

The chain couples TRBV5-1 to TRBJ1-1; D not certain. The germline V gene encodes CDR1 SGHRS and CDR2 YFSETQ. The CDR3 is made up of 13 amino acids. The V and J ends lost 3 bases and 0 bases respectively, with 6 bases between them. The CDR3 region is CASSYSMNTEAFF. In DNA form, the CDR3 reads TGCGCCAGCAGCTACAGTATGAACACTGAAGCTTTCTTT.

CDR3 residues: CASSPSRERRDTEAFF. The CDR3 DNA follows: TGTGCCAGCTCACCATCGAGGGAGAGAAGGGACACTGAAGCTTTCTTT. J is TRBJ1-1 and V is TRBV18; D call uncertain. CDR1 and CDR2 (germline): KGHSH, LQKENI. The V gene lost 2 bases and the J gene lost 3 bases, with 16 bases spanning the gap. This CDR3 is 16 amino acids long.

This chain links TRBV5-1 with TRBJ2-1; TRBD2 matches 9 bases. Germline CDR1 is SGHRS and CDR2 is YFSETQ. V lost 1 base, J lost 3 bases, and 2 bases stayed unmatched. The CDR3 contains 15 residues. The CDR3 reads CASSLKAGGYNEQFF. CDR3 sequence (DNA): TGCGCCAGCAGCTTGAAAGCGGGAGGCTACAATGAGCAGTTCTTC. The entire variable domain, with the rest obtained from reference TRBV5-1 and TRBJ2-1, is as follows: KAGVTQTPRYLIKTRGQQVTLSCSPISGHRSVSWYQQTPGQGLQFLFEYFSETQRNKGNFPGRFSGRQFSNSRSEMNVSTLELGDSALYLCASSLKAGGYNEQFFGPGTRLTVL.

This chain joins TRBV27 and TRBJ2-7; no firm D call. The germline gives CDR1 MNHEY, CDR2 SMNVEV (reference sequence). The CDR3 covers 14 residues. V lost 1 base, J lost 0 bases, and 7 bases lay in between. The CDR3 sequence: CASSLLDSSYEQYF. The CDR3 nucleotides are TGTGCCAGCAGTTTATTAGATAGCTCCTACGAGCAGTACTTC.

CDR3 DNA sequence: TGTGCCAGCTCACGGGGACAGGAGTACAATGAGCAGTTCTTC. Its protein is CASSRGQEYNEQFF. The genes are TRBV18 and TRBJ2-1; 8 bases match TRBD1. The CDR3 loop spans 14 amino acids. Germline loops: CDR1 KGHSH, CDR2 LQKENI. Losses at the gene ends were 4 bases for V and 4 bases for J; bases not matched to a gene: 3.

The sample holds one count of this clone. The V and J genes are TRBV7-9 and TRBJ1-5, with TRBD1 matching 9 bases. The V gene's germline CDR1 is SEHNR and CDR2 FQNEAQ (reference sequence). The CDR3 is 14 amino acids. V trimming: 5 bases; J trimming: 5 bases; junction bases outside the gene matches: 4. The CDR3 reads CASSHWDRDQPQHF. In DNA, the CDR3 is TGTGCCAGCAGCCACTGGGACAGGGATCAGCCCCAGCATTTT.

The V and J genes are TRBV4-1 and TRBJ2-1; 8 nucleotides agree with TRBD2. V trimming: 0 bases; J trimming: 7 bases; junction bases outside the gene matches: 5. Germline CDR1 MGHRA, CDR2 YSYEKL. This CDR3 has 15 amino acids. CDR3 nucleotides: TGCGCCAGCAGCCAAGAAGCGGGAGATCAAAATGAGCAGTTCTTC. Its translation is CASSQEAGDQNEQFF.

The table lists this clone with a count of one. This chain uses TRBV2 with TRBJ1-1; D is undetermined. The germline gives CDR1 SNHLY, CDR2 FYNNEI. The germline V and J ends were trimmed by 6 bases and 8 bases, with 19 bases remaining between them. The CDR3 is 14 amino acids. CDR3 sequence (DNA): TGTGCCAGCAGCGAAACAGAGCTGAAAACGGAAGCTTTCTTT. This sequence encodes CASSETELKTEAFF.

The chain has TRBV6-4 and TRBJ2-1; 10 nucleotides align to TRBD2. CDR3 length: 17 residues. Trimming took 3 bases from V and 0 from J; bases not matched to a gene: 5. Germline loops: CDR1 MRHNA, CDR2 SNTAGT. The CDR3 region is CASSESASGSSYNEQFF. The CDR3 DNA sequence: TGTGCCAGCAGTGAATCGGCTAGCGGGAGCTCCTACAATGAGCAGTTCTTC.

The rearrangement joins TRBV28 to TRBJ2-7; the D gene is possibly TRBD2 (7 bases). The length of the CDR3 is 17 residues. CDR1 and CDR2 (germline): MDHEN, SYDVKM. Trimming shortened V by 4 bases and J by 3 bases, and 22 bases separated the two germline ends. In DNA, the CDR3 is TGTGCCAGCAGTTCATATGGGGGGCTAGCGGTAATCTACGAGCAGTACTTC. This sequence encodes CASSSYGGLAVIYEQYF.

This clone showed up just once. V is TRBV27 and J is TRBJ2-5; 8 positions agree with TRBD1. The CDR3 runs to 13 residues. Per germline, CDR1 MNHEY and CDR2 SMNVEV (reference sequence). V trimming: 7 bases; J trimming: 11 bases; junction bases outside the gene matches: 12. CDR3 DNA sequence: TGTGCCAGCAAGGGGACAGGATTGGGGGAGCAGTACTTC. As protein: CASKGTGLGEQYF.

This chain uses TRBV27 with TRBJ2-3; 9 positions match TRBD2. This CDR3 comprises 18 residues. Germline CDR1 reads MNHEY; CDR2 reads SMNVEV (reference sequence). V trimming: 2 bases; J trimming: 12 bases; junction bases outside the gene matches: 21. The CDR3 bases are TGTGCCAGCAGTTTAATAGGGACTAGCTTCAAGAGATCAAATTTCCAGTATTTT. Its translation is CASSLIGTSFKRSNFQYF.

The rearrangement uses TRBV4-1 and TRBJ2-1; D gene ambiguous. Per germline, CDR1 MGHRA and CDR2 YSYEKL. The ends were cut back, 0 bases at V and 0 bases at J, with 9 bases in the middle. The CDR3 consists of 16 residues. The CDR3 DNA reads TGCGCCAGCAGCCAAGATTTGGCCCTCTCCTACAATGAGCAGTTCTTC. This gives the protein CASSQDLALSYNEQFF.

The CDR3 nucleotides are TGTGCCAGCACCCCCGAGGGGGGGTACGAGCAGTACTTC. This translates into CASTPEGGYEQYF. The genes are TRBV7-9 and TRBJ2-7; D is perhaps TRBD2 (7 bases). Trimming cost V 7 bases and J 4 bases, with 14 bases left between them. This CDR3 comprises 13 residues. The germline V gene encodes CDR1 SEHNR and CDR2 FQNEAQ (reference sequence).

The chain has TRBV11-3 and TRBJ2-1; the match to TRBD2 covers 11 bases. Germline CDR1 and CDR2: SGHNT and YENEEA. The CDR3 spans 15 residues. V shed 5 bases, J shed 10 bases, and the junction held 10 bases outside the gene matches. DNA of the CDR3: TGTGCCAGCAGCGCAACTAGCGGGAGTTCGAGGGAGCAGTTCTTC. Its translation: CASSATSGSSREQFF.